What follows is one T cell receptor beta chain and its context. This clone's antigen is unknown. No qualities accompany the bases; no much larger clone lies one base away. The data are from a study of cytomegalovirus exposure and HLA in healthy donors (dated by TCRdb to the late 2010s). Some background on the complete study: An earlier analysis of a few hundred of the donors reported approximately 280 Gb of sequence data and 100 million to 120 million unique TCR beta sequences obtained from 180 million or so T cells. The study aimed to test whether signatures of past pathogen exposure could be identified by cataloging public T cell receptors. A later analysis re-analyzed previously published TCR beta repertoires from roughly 600 donors and added high-resolution HLA genotyping to study TCR occurrence patterns. To predict cytomegalovirus infection status, the study combined high-throughput TCR immunosequencing, statistical association of individual TCRs with disease status, and machine learning. The T cell repertoires of 666 subjects were profiled by immunosequencing and related to cytomegalovirus serostatus. Roughly five DR-DQ haplotypes were handled as single units for association and clustering because linkage in the cohort was strong. To decide whether each TCR beta V gene segment behaved as functional or pseudogenic, an earlier analysis of some 600 of the donors relied on high-throughput TCR beta sequencing. Among the roughly 370 genotyped donors, around 81% belonged to the genetic ancestry cluster associated with self-reported Caucasian donors. Every discovery cohort repertoire had been produced on one sequencing platform. In addition to the first cohort of roughly 670 subjects, a separate validation cohort of some 120 different subjects was used. The number of donors typed differed by locus, with roughly 620-640 for A, B, C, DRB1 and DQB1, around 500 for DQA1, over 600 for DPA1, and some 440 for DPB1. Genome-wide SNP genotypes for about three fifths of the 666 donors were used in a later genetic analysis, which treated that subset as a discovery cohort. In the later analysis, no new phenotypic data were used to find candidate immune exposures; instead, reliance was placed on TCR beta sequences and their occurrence across donors. Roughly 300 gigabases of sequencing data and tens of millions of unique TCR sequences were included in an early release covering roughly 600 HLA-typed donors. Alongside the repertoire data, information on donor age, sex, ethnicity and CMV serostatus was compiled. Among under 450 genotyped donors of the cohort, an average of approximately 240,000 unique TCR beta nucleotide sequences were sequenced per donor, roughly 20% of them non-productive. Both class I and class II loci were covered by HLA typing, at four-digit resolution.

What the work shows at the level of the full study, not this receptor alone: In an earlier analysis of around 600 of the donors, most TCR beta V segments were observed in productive rearrangements about 90% or about 30% of the time, broadly matching IMGT annotations. The only immune exposure information available for the cohort was CMV serostatus. Strong co-occurrence of HLA alleles, especially DR and DQ, made assigning TCR associations to individual alleles difficult. In this cohort, only TCR beta chains were sequenced, and detectable features were limited by the absence of alpha or paired-chain data. A group of highly shared sequence variants was considered likely to be a technical artifact of the sequencing pipeline. An association between a missense DCLRE1C variant and V-gene and J-gene trimming of TCR beta chains was found in a later genetic analysis and replicated in an independent cohort. Most TCR sequences were seen in very few donors, while some public TCRs were found in many individuals. The 87-base-pair reads could not distinguish some IMGT-functional V segments, including TRBV6-2 and TRBV6-3, so those segments were excluded. A later analysis associated around 16,000 TCR beta sequences with specific HLA alleles at a false discovery rate of 0.05. A later analysis reported that several top co-occurrence clusters appeared linked to parvovirus B19, influenza, CMV and Epstein-Barr virus. A later analysis found that HLA-associated TCR beta chains were more clonally expanded and had lower generation probabilities than equally common non-associated chains. In vitro tests confirmed that a few of the cytomegalovirus-associated TCR beta chains recognize cytomegalovirus antigens. Roughly uniform sequencing depth across donors was assumed in presence/absence analyses, although this assumption may not hold. A further reported finding was that TCR beta sequences accurately predicted the HLA-A and HLA-B alleles for most subjects in the first cohort. Correlated functional status among segregating V segments might reflect linkage disequilibrium, but an unknown experimental factor could not be ruled out. A later analysis found that most CMV-associated TCR beta chains appeared HLA-restricted, with HLA associations seemingly driven largely by CMV exposure. In a later genetic analysis, fewer N-insertions in productive TCRs were reported among donors in an Asian-associated ancestry cluster than the roughly 640-donor mean. Approximately 16 rarely observed V segments, including chromosome 9 orphons, were excluded from the earlier analysis of almost 600 of the donors because counts were too low. In both the original and validation cohorts, the classifier was reported to diagnose cytomegalovirus status with high specificity and sensitivity. According to the authors, the approach could potentially be generalized to other disease states and immunological phenotypes. In the study, approximately 150 TCR beta chains were listed as associated with cytomegalovirus. According to a later analysis, TCR association rates differed among HLA loci, with DRB1 alleles showing the most associated TCRs and HLA-C alleles showing the fewest. HLA typing was unavailable for some donors at each locus, so association tests used only the typed subset.

Libraries were prepared through the immunoSEQ multiplex PCR assay. The multiplex PCR relied on a mix of 60 forward primers for TCR Vbeta segments and 13 reverse primers for TCR Jbeta segments. The CDR3 region of rearranged TCR beta genes was amplified from genomic DNA with a multiplex PCR assay. On the Illumina HiSeq System, the amplified TCR beta libraries were sequenced as 87-base-pair reads. As for the authors' bioinformatics: A later analysis tallied around 82 million unique TCR beta chains across the 610 or so repertoires, and some 12 million of those chains were shared by two or more donors. A nearest-neighbor algorithm error-corrected the raw reads and collapsed the reads into unique sequences, merging closely related sequences to remove PCR and sequencing errors. Alignment of CDR3 sequences to IMGT reference sequences was used to assign V, D and J gene segments. For a sequence to be retained, a match of at least six nucleotides to both a V gene segment and a J gene segment was required. Rearrangements were classified as productive when the CDR3 lacked stop codons and remained in frame with V and J, and all other rearrangements were classified as non-productive. Following IMGT convention, CDR3 was defined as the stretch from the second conserved V-encoded cysteine up to the conserved J-encoded phenylalanine. The earlier analysis of 587 of the donors excluded any sequence lacking an unambiguous match to a single V gene segment. An earlier analysis of around 600 of the donors classified V segments as functional when productive rearrangements were above 56.7% and as segregating when the standard deviation between donors was above 5%. To diagnose cytomegalovirus status from the catalog of TCR beta chain sequences, a statistical classification framework was built. In a later analysis, V and J genes were assigned by comparing TCR nucleotide sequences against IMGT/GENE-DB human TR gene sequences. In a later analysis, CDR3 sequences and most-parsimonious VDJ recombination scenarios were assigned using the TCRdist pipeline. In a later analysis, every TCR beta chain was defined by the combination of its CDR3 amino acid sequence and its V-gene family, and reads without a unique V-gene family were dropped. A later analysis removed nearly 600 highly shared, low-generation-probability nucleotide sequences to deal with suspected cross-contamination and a sequencing artifact. In a later analysis, a clonal expansion index was calculated for each public chain from normalized within-repertoire ranks of inferred template counts. Generation probabilities in a later analysis came from a VDJ recombination model fitted to out-of-frame rearrangements, and those results were checked against IGoR. Hypergeometric tests were used in a later analysis to score TCR-TCR, TCR-HLA and TCR-CMV co-occurrence, with a repertoire-size bias correction applied to the TCR pairs. False discovery rates were estimated in a later analysis by permuting HLA or CMV assignments 20 times. A later analysis grouped co-occurring TCRs with DBSCAN, adding TCRdist sequence similarity when clustering within HLA-allele-positive subsets. For co-occurrence clustering, repertoires with fewer than 30,000 or more than 120,000 public chains were excluded, along with a handful of repertoires with anomalous nucleotide sharing. TCRdb obtained this table from immuneACCESS and retained in-frame rearrangements with V and J assigned. These tables miss some clones; where compared with another copy, unresolved V genes account for less than half of the shortfall, and the remainder is unexplained. D and trimming come from the DNA, and the V and J calls and clone size come from that table. Within this sample are around 120,000 clones, with over 60% of them counted one time only. The ten most abundant clones make up about 2.5% of the sample.

Taken from cysteine to phenylalanine, the CDR3 has 15 residues. The CDR3 DNA has 45 bases and is translated from base 1. V loses 6 bases, J loses 6 bases, and the germline ends lie 19 bases apart. The germline V gene (reference sequence) gives CDR1 as SGHNT and CDR2 as YYREEE. The cohort was made up of 650 to 700 healthy bone marrow donors. At the time of sampling, all cohort members were nominally healthy, though unrecorded immune exposures were likely present. The donor was CMV seropositive and was included in the group of 250 to 300 seropositive cohort members. A peripheral blood sample was collected from each donor, and TCR beta sequencing was performed on peripheral blood mononuclear cells. Genomic DNA extraction from the blood cell samples was performed with the Qiagen DNeasy Blood Extraction Kit.

The V and J segments used are TRBV5-4 and TRBJ2-1; the D gene is possibly TRBD2, with 6 bases matching. Sequencing used PBMCs. This sequence originates from a woman between 35 and 50 years old in good health and CMV-seropositive. The base sequence is TGTGCCAGCACCCCAAGGGAGGTCCTGGCCAATGAGCAGTTCTTC. It translates as CASTPREVLANEQFF. Joined to the reference TRBV5-4 and TRBJ2-1 proteins, this CDR3 gives the full variable domain: ETGVTQSPTHLIKTRGQQVTLRCSSQSGHNTVSWYQQALGQGPQFIFQYYREEENGRGNFPPRFSGLQFPNYSSELNVNALELDDSALYLCASTPREVLANEQFFGPGTRLTVL.